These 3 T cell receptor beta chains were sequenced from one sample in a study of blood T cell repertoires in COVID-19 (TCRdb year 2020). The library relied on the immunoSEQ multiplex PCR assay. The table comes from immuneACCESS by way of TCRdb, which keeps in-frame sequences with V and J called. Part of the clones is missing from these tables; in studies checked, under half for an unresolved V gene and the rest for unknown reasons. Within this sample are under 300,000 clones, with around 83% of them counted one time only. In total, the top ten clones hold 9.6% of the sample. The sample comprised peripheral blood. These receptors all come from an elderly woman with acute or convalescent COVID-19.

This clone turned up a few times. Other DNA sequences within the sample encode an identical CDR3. CDR3 DNA sequence: TGTGCCAGCAGCGTGGGACAGGGGAATCAGCCCCAGCATTTT. Amino acid sequence: CASSVGQGNQPQHF. The V gene is TRBV9, the J gene TRBJ1-5, with 10 nucleotides matching TRBD1. V dropped 2 bases and J dropped 4; count of bases not matched to a gene: 0. The V gene's germline CDR1 is SGDLS and CDR2 YYNGEE. CDR3 length equals 14 residues.

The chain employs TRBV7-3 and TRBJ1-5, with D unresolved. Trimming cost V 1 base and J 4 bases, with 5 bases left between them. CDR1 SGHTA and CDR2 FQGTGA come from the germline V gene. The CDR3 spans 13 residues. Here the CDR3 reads CASSLRANQPQHF. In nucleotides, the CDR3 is TGTGCCAGCAGCTTAAGGGCAAATCAGCCCCAGCATTTT.

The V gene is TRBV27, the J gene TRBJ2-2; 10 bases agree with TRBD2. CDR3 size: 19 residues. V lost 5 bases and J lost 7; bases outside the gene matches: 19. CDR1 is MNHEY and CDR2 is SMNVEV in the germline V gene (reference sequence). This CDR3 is CASSPGRWGAGGRGGELFF. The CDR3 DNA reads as TGTGCCAGCAGTCCCGGGCGGTGGGGAGCGGGGGGGCGCGGCGGGGAGCTGTTTTTT.